These 28 T cell receptor beta chains were sequenced from one sample in a study of identical twins (dated by TCRdb to the mid-2010s). Library preparation employed 5' RACE. These reads were obtained on an Illumina HiSeq 2000. In-frame beta chains were kept once TCRdb had trimmed the public reads at Q25 with fastp and called clones with MiXCR. Records with the same CDR3 protein are collapsed into one entry carrying the most frequent genes and DNA. Counted in this sample were 280,000 or so distinct CDR3 sequences; more than 6.5% of them appeared once. The ten largest account for roughly 2.1% of the sample. The same data also contributed to another study, on yellow fever vaccine responses in identical twins.

The specimen sequenced was memory (CD45RO+) T cells sorted from blood. What the cell subset or site label conveys for this sample: CD45RO+ enriched T cells. The source of these receptors is a young woman in good health.

In its sample, this clonotype was seen a few times. V gene TRBV5-1 combines with J gene TRBJ2-7; D not certain. Looked up from germline, CDR1 is SGHRS and CDR2 is YFSETQ. This CDR3 contains 14 residues. Trimming removed 4 bases at V and 6 bases at J, with 17 bases between. The CDR3 reads CASSTASVKGEQYF. The CDR3 region has the DNA TGCGCCAGCAGCACGGCGAGCGTAAAGGGCGAGCAGTACTTC. Filled out from reference TRBV5-1 and TRBJ2-7, the complete variable domain reads KAGVTQTPRYLIKTRGQQVTLSCSPISGHRSVSWYQQTPGQGLQFLFEYFSETQRNKGNFPGRFSGRQFSNSRSEMNVSTLELGDSALYLCASSTASVKGEQYFGPGTRLTVT.

The table lists this clonotype with many counts. The rearrangement joins TRBV7-9 to TRBJ2-3; TRBD1 is a possible D gene (6 bases). Trimming stripped 5 bases from V and 0 bases from J, with 12 bases between. Germline V gives CDR1 SEHNR, CDR2 FQNEAQ (reference sequence). The CDR3 is 15 residues long. CDR3 protein: CASSRGTQSTDTQYF. CDR3 nucleotide sequence: TGTGCCAGCAGCCGAGGGACACAAAGCACAGATACGCAGTATTTT.

The chain couples TRBV10-3 to TRBJ2-2, with D perhaps assigned TRBD1 or TRBD2 (5 bases each). Germline loops: CDR1 ENHRY, CDR2 SYGVKD. Trimming stripped 6 bases from V and 6 bases from J, with 11 bases between. This CDR3 is built from 13 residues. This CDR3 reads CAISSGDAGELFF. The CDR3 coding sequence is TGTGCCATCAGCTCCGGGGACGCCGGGGAGCTGTTTTTT.

This clonotype was seen more than once but under ten times. This sequence joins TRBV7-7 and TRBJ2-1; 9 nucleotides line up with TRBD1. V trimming: 5 bases; J trimming: 5 bases; junction bases outside the gene matches: 7. CDR1 is SSHAT, CDR2 FNYEAQ, per germline (reference sequence). CDR3 length: 15 residues. The CDR3 sequence is CASSVNRGRDNEQFF. The CDR3 region has the DNA TGTGCCAGCAGCGTGAACAGGGGGCGAGACAATGAGCAGTTCTTC.

The sample holds many counts of this clonotype. This CDR3 is CASSPDRNQPQHF. CDR3 in DNA: TGTGCCAGCAGTCCAGACAGGAATCAGCCCCAGCATTTT. The chain has TRBV6-1 and TRBJ1-5, with TRBD1 as a possible D gene (6 bases). The CDR3 contains 13 residues. Germline V gives CDR1 MNHNS, CDR2 SASEGT. Deletions cut 5 bases from V and 4 bases from J, with 9 bases between.

This clonotype was counted ten times or more. V and J are TRBV12-3 or TRBV12-4 and TRBJ2-1, with 11 bases that match TRBD2. The CDR3 has 15 amino acids. Unmatched junction bases numbered 6, after V lost 7 bases and J lost 4 bases. The CDR3 bases are TGTGCCAGCACCCAAGGGACTAGCGGATACAATGAGCAGTTCTTC. Translated, it gives CASTQGTSGYNEQFF.

This clonotype turned up a few times. CDR3 amino acids: CASSDSIYEQYF. The CDR3 region has the DNA TGTGCCAGCAGTGATTCAATCTACGAGCAGTACTTC. V gene TRBV2 combines with J gene TRBJ2-7, with unresolved D. The CDR3 runs 12 residues. Germline V lookup: CDR1 SNHLY, CDR2 FYNNEI. Trimming removed 3 bases from V and 3 bases from J, with 6 bases in between.

This sequence joins TRBV11-2 and TRBJ2-2; no clear D gene. The CDR3 is 14 amino acids. Per the germline V gene, CDR1 is SGHAT and CDR2 is FQNNGV. V was pared by 3 bases and J by 6 bases, with 11 bases between. The CDR3 bases are TGTGCCAGCAGCTTCTGGGATGGGCCCGGGGAGCTGTTTTTT. It specifies CASSFWDGPGELFF.

The V call is TRBV27, the J call TRBJ1-1; 11 bases match TRBD1. This CDR3 is built from 17 residues. Losses at the gene ends were 0 bases for V and 5 bases for J; bases not matched to a gene: 8. Per germline, CDR1 MNHEY and CDR2 SMNVEV (reference sequence). The CDR3 nucleotides read TGTGCCAGCAGTTTATCCAGTGGGACAGGGGGAAGGACTGAAGCTTTCTTT. It specifies CASSLSSGTGGRTEAFF.

The gene calls are TRBV3-1 and TRBJ2-3; 13 nucleotides line up with TRBD2. V gave up 5 bases and J gave up 3 bases; unmatched junction bases: 5. The CDR3 loop spans 16 amino acids. Germline CDR1 LGHDT, CDR2 YNNKEL (reference sequence). CDR3 loop: CASSKRTSGRTDTQYF. In DNA, the CDR3 is TGTGCCAGCAGCAAAAGGACTAGCGGGAGAACAGATACGCAGTATTTT.

This clonotype was observed a few times. V usage is TRBV12-3 or TRBV12-4 and J usage is TRBJ1-6, with D unresolved. The CDR3 loop spans 18 amino acids. The V gene lost 1 base and the J gene lost 4 bases, with 17 bases spanning the gap. The CDR3 DNA reads TGTGCCAGCAGTTTAGGGAGATTGAGGGTGGTTTATAATTCACCCCTCCACTTT. Encoded protein: CASSLGRLRVVYNSPLHF.

The chain employs TRBV5-1 and TRBJ2-5; 8 bases agree with TRBD1. The CDR3 runs 13 residues. CDR1 is SGHRS and CDR2 is YFSETQ in the germline V gene. Germline trimming cut 4 bases from V and 3 bases from J; bases unmatched to any gene: 2. The CDR3 loop reads CASSHRGEETQYF. CDR3 DNA: TGCGCCAGCAGCCACAGGGGGGAAGAGACCCAGTACTTC.

This clonotype was found many times. The chain carries TRBV20-1 and TRBJ2-5, with D maybe TRBD1 (5 bases). Germline V CDR1 and CDR2: DFQATT, SNEGSKA (reference sequence). V lost 5 bases to trimming and J lost 2 bases, with 18 bases between them. The CDR3 spans 15 residues. The CDR3 DNA sequence: TGCAGTGCTCTTTTCTACCCGACAGTGCAAGAGACCCAGTACTTC. As protein: CSALFYPTVQETQYF.

This clonotype showed up just a few times. The chain uses TRBV2 and TRBJ1-2; TRBD1 matches at 7 bases. V lost 8 bases and J lost 5; bases outside the gene matches: 20. Germline V gives CDR1 SNHLY, CDR2 FYNNEI. The CDR3 runs 17 residues. The CDR3 bases are TGTGCCAGCTTATACCGGTCCGGACAGGCCCAGGGATATGGCTACACCTTC. Translated, it gives CASLYRSGQAQGYGYTF. Drawing the rest from reference TRBV2 and TRBJ1-2, the complete variable domain is EPEVTQTPSHQVTQMGQEVILRCVPISNHLYFYWYRQILGQKVEFLVSFYNNEISEKSEIFDDQFSVERPDGSNFTLKIRSTKLEDSAMYFCASLYRSGQAQGYGYTFGSGTRLTVV.

This chain joins TRBV28 and TRBJ2-1, with 8 positions matching TRBD2. With 4 bases clipped from V and 6 bases from J, the junction kept 8 bases outside the gene matches. The CDR3 totals 15 residues. Germline-derived CDR1 and CDR2 are MDHEN and SYDVKM. The CDR3 nucleotides read TGTGCCAGCAGTTCGGGAGGACTAGCTGGCAATGAGCAGTTCTTC. Amino acid sequence: CASSSGGLAGNEQFF.

The chain uses TRBV5-6 and TRBJ1-2; D is possibly TRBD1 (5 bases). This CDR3 spans 17 amino acids. CDR1 and CDR2 from the germline V gene are SGHDT and YYEEEE. The ends were cut back, 4 bases at V and 2 bases at J, with 21 bases in the middle. The CDR3 bases are TGTGCCAGCAGCGGGGGAAGACTCCAGTTTTCAAACTATGGCTACACCTTC. This sequence encodes CASSGGRLQFSNYGYTF. Drawing the rest from reference TRBV5-6 and TRBJ1-2, the complete variable domain is DAGVTQSPTHLIKTRGQQVTLRCSPKSGHDTVSWYQQALGQGPQFIFQYYEEEERQRGNFPDRFSGHQFPNYSSELNVNALLLGDSALYLCASSGGRLQFSNYGYTFGSGTRLTVV.

The genes are TRBV12-3 or TRBV12-4 and TRBJ2-5, with 7 bases fitting TRBD2. V gave up 4 bases and J gave up 4 bases; unmatched junction bases: 12. The CDR3 covers 16 residues. The CDR3 reads CASSSLASGSRETQYF. In DNA form, the CDR3 reads TGTGCCAGCAGTTCCCTGGCTAGCGGTAGTCGAGAGACCCAGTACTTC.

The rearrangement uses TRBV5-4 and TRBJ2-1; the D gene is possibly TRBD2 (6 bases). This CDR3 has 14 residues. CDR1 is SGHNT, CDR2 YYREEE, per germline (reference sequence). V was pared by 2 bases and J by 7 bases, with 13 bases between. The CDR3 DNA is TGTGCCAGCAGCTTCGGCGGGAACCAGAATGAGCAGTTCTTC. Translation gives CASSFGGNQNEQFF.

The rearrangement joins TRBV9 to TRBJ2-7; 10 bases fit TRBD2. The CDR3 has 15 residues. Looked up from germline, CDR1 is SGDLS and CDR2 is YYNGEE. Trimming cost V 0 bases and J 4 bases; bases outside gene matches: 4. Here the CDR3 reads CASSVAGLASYEQYF. DNA for the CDR3: TGTGCCAGCAGCGTAGCGGGACTAGCGAGTTACGAGCAGTACTTC.

The rearrangement uses TRBV13 and TRBJ1-2; TRBD1 matches at 8 bases. Germline CDR1 and CDR2: PRHDT and FYEKMQ (reference sequence). With V trimmed by 1 base and J by 6 bases, 1 base remained unmatched. This CDR3 has 13 amino acids. CDR3 protein: CASSLAGGNGYTF. CDR3 DNA sequence: TGTGCCAGCAGCTTAGCAGGGGGCAATGGCTACACCTTC.

This clonotype showed up many times. The chain employs TRBV20-1 and TRBJ2-1, with a tentative D call TRBD2 (6 bases). Trimming cost V 7 bases and J 0 bases, with 13 bases left between them. This CDR3 region has 14 residues. The germline gives CDR1 DFQATT, CDR2 SNEGSKA (reference sequence). DNA of the CDR3: TGCAGTGGAAGTCGGGGAGGCTCCTACAATGAGCAGTTCTTC. It specifies CSGSRGGSYNEQFF.

This clonotype was observed a few times. V and J are TRBV6-1 and TRBJ2-7; maybe TRBD1 (5 bases). Germline CDR1 MNHNS, CDR2 SASEGT. The CDR3 contains 14 residues. Trimming cost V 4 bases and J 5 bases, with 15 bases left between them. The CDR3 nucleotides are TGTGCCAGCAGTGGGGGCCGTTTAGTTGACGAGCAGTACTTC. Translated, it gives CASSGGRLVDEQYF.

This clonotype was found many times. The chain links TRBV5-1 to TRBJ2-1, with 9 bases matching TRBD1. The V segment lost 1 base and the J segment 10 bases; nucleotides outside the gene matches: 9. Germline V CDR1 and CDR2: SGHRS, YFSETQ. This CDR3 is built from 15 residues. CDR3 coding DNA: TGCGCCAGCAGCTTGACTGCGACAGGGGGACGGGAGCAGTTCTTC. This translates into CASSLTATGGREQFF. The whole variable domain, remainder taken from reference TRBV5-1 and TRBJ2-1, is KAGVTQTPRYLIKTRGQQVTLSCSPISGHRSVSWYQQTPGQGLQFLFEYFSETQRNKGNFPGRFSGRQFSNSRSEMNVSTLELGDSALYLCASSLTATGGREQFFGPGTRLTVL.

The gene calls are TRBV5-1 and TRBJ2-3, with a weak D call TRBD1 (5 bases). CDR1 is SGHRS, CDR2 YFSETQ, per germline. The CDR3 totals 12 residues. Trimming left V 4 bases short and J 6 bases short, with 9 bases between. Written as DNA, the CDR3 is TGCGCCAGCAGCCCCGCAGGGGATACGCAGTATTTT. Its translation is CASSPAGDTQYF.

V gene TRBV7-9 combines with J gene TRBJ2-1; tentatively, D is TRBD2 (5 bases). Germline lookup yields CDR1 SEHNR and CDR2 FQNEAQ (reference sequence). The CDR3 is 14 amino acids. V lost 5 bases, J lost 4 bases, and 12 bases lay in between. CDR3 sequence: CASSPRGFYNEQFF. DNA for the CDR3: TGTGCCAGCAGCCCCCGCGGGTTTTACAATGAGCAGTTCTTC. The full variable domain, with the rest looked up from reference TRBV7-9 and TRBJ2-1, is DTGVSQNPRHKITKRGQNVTFRCDPISEHNRLYWYRQTLGQGPEFLTYFQNEAQLEKSRLLSDRFSAERPKGSFSTLEIQRTEQGDSAMYLCASSPRGFYNEQFFGPGTRLTVL.

This clonotype was picked up many times. The gene calls are TRBV6-5 and TRBJ2-7, with D tentatively TRBD1 (6 bases). CDR3 size: 15 residues. The V and J ends lost 0 bases and 4 bases respectively, with 13 bases between them. Germline V gene lookup returns CDR1 MNHEY and CDR2 SVGAGI. DNA for the CDR3: TGTGCCAGCAGTTACTCGATGCACAGGGTTTACGAGCAGTACGTC. This gives the protein CASSYSMHRVYEQYV.

This clonotype was seen more than once but under ten times. This chain uses TRBV15 with TRBJ2-5; maybe TRBD2 (6 bases). The CDR3 has 13 residues. Trimming left V 5 bases short and J 1 base short, with 8 bases between. Germline values: CDR1 LNHNV, CDR2 YYDKDF (reference sequence). CDR3 nucleotide sequence: TGTGCCACCAGCCGACTAGTCCAAGAGACCCAGTACTTC. Translation gives CATSRLVQETQYF.

This chain connects TRBV7-9 to TRBJ2-3, with a weak D call TRBD2 (5 bases). Trimming left V 5 bases short and J 2 bases short, with 11 bases between. The CDR3 covers 14 residues. Germline CDR1 SEHNR, CDR2 FQNEAQ (reference sequence). CDR3 in DNA: TGTGCCAGCAGCCCCACTAGACACACAGATACGCAGTATTTT. This codes for CASSPTRHTDTQYF.